This TCR beta chain was profiled in a study of spatial heterogeneity in lung cancer. This CDR3 has 14 amino acids. CDR1 is MDHEN and CDR2 is SYDVKM in the germline V gene. The germline V and J ends were trimmed by 2 bases and 11 bases, with 19 bases remaining between them. This clonotype appeared many times. The target antigen is unknown. The study, taken as a whole, reports: More often at tumor resection than at routine follow-up, ubiquitous expanded tumor TCRs were detected in the blood.

The time point was: sample taken at primary tumor resection. Whole RNA came from tumor, nontumor lung or frozen PBMC and was sequenced without being sorted. Samples were donated by 72 untreated early-stage non-small cell lung cancer patients. TCRdb redid the calling of the 5' RACE reads with MiXCR, one entry per CDR3 protein. The sample has tens of thousands of distinct CDR3 sequences; about 4.6% are singletons. The clonotype comes from a male donor with early-stage non-small cell lung cancer. Here the sequenced sample was PBMCs, taken at surgery. The chain is built from TRBV28 and TRBJ2-7; D is tentatively TRBD1 or TRBD2 (5 bases each). The CDR3 DNA reads as TGTGCCAGCAGTTTACTCCAGGGAGAACCGGCGAAGTACTTC. It is translated as CASSLLQGEPAKYF.